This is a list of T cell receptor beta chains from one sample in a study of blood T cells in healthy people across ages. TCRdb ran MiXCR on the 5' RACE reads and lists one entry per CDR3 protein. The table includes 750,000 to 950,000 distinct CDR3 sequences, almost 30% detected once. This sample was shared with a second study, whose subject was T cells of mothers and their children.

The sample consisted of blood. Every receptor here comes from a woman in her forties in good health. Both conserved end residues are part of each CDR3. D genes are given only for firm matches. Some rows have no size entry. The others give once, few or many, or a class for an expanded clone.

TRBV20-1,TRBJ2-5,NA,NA,CSARDRVRETQYF,TGCAGTGCTAGAGATCGTGTTAGAGAGACCCAGTACTTC
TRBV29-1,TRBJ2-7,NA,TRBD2,CSVGRAGGYEQYF,TGCAGCGTTGGGCGAGCGGGGGGGTACGAGCAGTACTTC
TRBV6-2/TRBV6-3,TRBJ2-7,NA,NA,CASSYSGIYEQYF,TGTGCCAGCAGTTACTCAGGGATCTACGAGCAGTACTTC
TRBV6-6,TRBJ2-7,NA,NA,CASRGLYRDSYEQYF,TGTGCCAGCAGGGGATTATACCGGGACTCCTACGAGCAGTACTTC
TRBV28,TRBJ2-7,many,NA,CASSPNDSYEQYF,TGTGCCAGCAGCCCCAATGACAGCTACGAGCAGTACTTC
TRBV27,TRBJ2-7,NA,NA,CASSLGGFTAYEQYF,TGTGCCAGCAGTTTAGGAGGTTTCACCGCCTACGAGCAGTACTTC
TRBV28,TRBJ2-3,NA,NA,CASSLAQGLDTQYF,TGTGCCAGCAGTCTGGCACAGGGTTTGGATACGCAGTATTTT
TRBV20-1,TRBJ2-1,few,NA,CSAYDWRGYNEQFF,TGCAGTGCTTACGACTGGCGGGGCTACAATGAGCAGTTCTTC
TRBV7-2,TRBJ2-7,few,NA,CASSLFPGTPYEQYF,TGTGCCAGCAGCCTATTCCCCGGGACTCCCTACGAGCAGTACTTC
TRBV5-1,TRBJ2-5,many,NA,CASTLGGGQETQYF,TGCGCCAGCACCTTAGGGGGGGGCCAAGAGACCCAGTACTTC
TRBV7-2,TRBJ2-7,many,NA,CASSDTWTSYEQYF,TGTGCCAGCAGCGATACCTGGACCTCCTACGAGCAGTACTTC
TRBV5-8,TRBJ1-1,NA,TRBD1,CASSQFRGLGAFF,TGTGCCAGCAGTCAATTCAGGGGGCTGGGAGCTTTCTTT
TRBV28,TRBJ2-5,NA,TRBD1,CANRFSTGKETQYF,TGTGCCAACAGATTTTCGACAGGGAAAGAGACCCAGTACTTC
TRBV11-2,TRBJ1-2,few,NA,CASSLDRGAARDYTF,TGTGCCAGCAGCTTAGATCGAGGGGCAGCCCGTGACTACACCTTC
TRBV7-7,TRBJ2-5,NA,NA,CASRLPIKTQYF,TGTGCCAGTAGACTCCCGATAAAGACCCAGTACTTC
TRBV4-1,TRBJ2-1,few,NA,CASSQVLGALGIMNEQFF,TGCGCCAGCAGCCAAGTCCTTGGGGCTCTGGGTATAATGAATGAGCAGTTCTTC
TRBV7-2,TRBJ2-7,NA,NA,CASSLSWGSQRVGAQYF,TGTGCCAGCAGCTTAAGTTGGGGAAGCCAGCGGGTGGGGGCCCAGTACTTC
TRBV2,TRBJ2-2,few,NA,CASSPALLGGTGELFF,TGTGCCAGCAGCCCAGCCCTACTAGGGGGGACCGGGGAGCTGTTTTTT
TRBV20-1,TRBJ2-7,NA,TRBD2,CSARASGGYSYEQYF,TGCAGTGCTAGAGCTAGCGGGGGTTACTCCTACGAGCAGTACTTC
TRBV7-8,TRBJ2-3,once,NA,CASSSGAHSTDTQYF,TGTGCCAGCAGCTCCGGGGCCCACAGCACAGATACGCAGTATTTT
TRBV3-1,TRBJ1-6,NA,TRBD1,CASSQETGLISSYNSPLHF,TGTGCCAGCAGTCAAGAGACAGGGTTGATAAGCTCCTATAATTCACCCCTCCACTTT
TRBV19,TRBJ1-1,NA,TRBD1,CTSSSRTGLPTEAFF,TGTACCAGTAGTTCCAGGACAGGGTTACCCACTGAAGCTTTCTTT
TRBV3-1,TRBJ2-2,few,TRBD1,CASSRTGTGELFF,TGTGCCAGCAGCCGGACAGGTACCGGGGAGCTGTTTTTT
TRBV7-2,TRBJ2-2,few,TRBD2,CASSLVRLAGYTGELFF,TGTGCCAGCAGCTTAGTGAGGCTAGCGGGGTACACCGGGGAGCTGTTTTTT
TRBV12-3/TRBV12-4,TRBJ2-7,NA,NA,CASSFDIRYEQYF,TGTGCCAGCAGTTTTGACATTCGCTACGAGCAGTACTTC
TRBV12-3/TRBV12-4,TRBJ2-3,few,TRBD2,CASSLYGTTTTDTQYF,TGTGCCAGCAGTTTATACGGGACTACTACCACAGATACGCAGTATTTT
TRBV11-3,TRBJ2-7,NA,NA,CASSLGSGQVGEQYF,TGTGCCAGCAGCTTAGGTAGCGGACAGGTGGGAGAGCAGTACTTC
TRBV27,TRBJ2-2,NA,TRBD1,CASMIRGTGELFF,TGTGCCAGCATGATCAGGGGGACCGGGGAGCTGTTTTTT
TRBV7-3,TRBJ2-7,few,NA,CASSLGRGQLYEQYF,TGTGCCAGCAGCTTGGGGCGGGGACAGCTCTACGAGCAGTACTTC
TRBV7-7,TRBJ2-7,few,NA,CASSPRGGRAYEQYF,TGTGCTAGCAGCCCCCGGGGAGGCAGGGCCTACGAGCAGTACTTC
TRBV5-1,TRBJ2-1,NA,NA,CASSIQGVGSSYNEQFF,TGCGCCAGCAGCATCCAAGGGGTGGGATCCTCCTACAATGAGCAGTTCTTC
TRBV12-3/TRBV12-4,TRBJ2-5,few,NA,CASNWGQSETQYF,TGTGCCAGCAACTGGGGTCAGAGCGAGACCCAGTACTTC